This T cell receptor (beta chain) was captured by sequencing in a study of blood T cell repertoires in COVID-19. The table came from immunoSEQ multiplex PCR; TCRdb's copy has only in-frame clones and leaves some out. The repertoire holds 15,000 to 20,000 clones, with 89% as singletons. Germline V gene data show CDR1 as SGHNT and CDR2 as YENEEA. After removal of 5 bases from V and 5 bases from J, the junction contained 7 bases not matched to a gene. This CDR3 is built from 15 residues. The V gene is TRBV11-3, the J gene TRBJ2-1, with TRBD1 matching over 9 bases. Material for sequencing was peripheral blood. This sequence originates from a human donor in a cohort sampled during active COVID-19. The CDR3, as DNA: TGTGCCAGCAGCCTTACGGGACAGGGAAACAATGAGCAGTTCTTC. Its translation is CASSLTGQGNNEQFF.